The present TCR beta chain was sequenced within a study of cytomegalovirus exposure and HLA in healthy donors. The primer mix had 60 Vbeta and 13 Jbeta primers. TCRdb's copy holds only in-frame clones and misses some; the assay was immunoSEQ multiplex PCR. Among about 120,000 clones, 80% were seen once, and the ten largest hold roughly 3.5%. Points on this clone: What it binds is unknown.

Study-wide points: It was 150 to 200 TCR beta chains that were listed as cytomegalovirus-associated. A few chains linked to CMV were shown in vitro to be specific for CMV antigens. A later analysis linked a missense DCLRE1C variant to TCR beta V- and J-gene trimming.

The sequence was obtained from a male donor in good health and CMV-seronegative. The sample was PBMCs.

The CDR3: CASSSMFGGRTEAFF. CDR3 sequence (DNA): TGTGCCAGCAGTTCAATGTTCGGGGGGCGCACTGAAGCTTTCTTT. The chain joins TRBV28 to TRBJ1-1; D is possibly TRBD1 (6 bases). Per germline, CDR1 MDHEN and CDR2 SYDVKM. V was shortened by 4 bases and J by 4 bases, with 16 bases between the two germline ends. CDR3 length: 15 amino acids.